This TCR beta chain was recovered during a study of response to subunit inactivated influenza vaccine. The study's findings and limits: A suggestion made by the authors is that each seasonal influenza vaccination recruits few new T cells.

Trimming took 1 base from V and 5 from J; bases not matched to a gene: 5. The germline gives CDR1 LGHNA, CDR2 YNFKEQ. CDR3 length equals 16 residues. From the RT-PCR reads, TCRdb called clonotypes with MiXCR, one entry per CDR3 protein. This sample has roughly 790,000 distinct CDR3 sequences, with 21% found just once. In regard to this clonotype: Antigen: not known.

The sequence came from a man between 45 and 60 years old who received an inactivated influenza vaccine. This chain links TRBV4-2 with TRBJ2-1; 10 nucleotides line up with TRBD2. Here the sequenced sample was PBMCs from blood, taken about 5 days after vaccination. The CDR3 protein is CASSQARAGGDNEQFF. DNA of the CDR3: TGTGCCAGCAGCCAAGCTCGAGCGGGGGGGGACAATGAGCAGTTCTTC.